This T cell receptor beta chain was sequenced in a study of shared clonotypes between healthy human individuals (dated by TCRdb to between 2020 and 2021). As for the study more broadly: The cohort comprised a couple of women and a few men aged 18 to 49 years. Blood TCR repertoires of four to six healthy adults were deeply sequenced to estimate repertoire size and the extent of clonotype sharing between individuals. Per donor, leukapheresis produced somewhere between about 0.85 and 9.5 billion PBMCs. To increase sequencing depth and limit assay-specific biases, different laboratories used diverse techniques to prepare libraries and sequence TCR repertoires. For each donor, CD4 naive and CD4 memory were each run on three plates, CD8 naive on two plates, and CD8 memory on one plate.

As for this clone: Its target antigen remains unknown. No much larger clone is present one base from it, and per-base qualities are unavailable.

Results the study describes overall, beyond this receptor: Naive subsets generally had larger estimated clonotype richness than memory subsets did. Clonotypes shared by all four sorted-subset donors showed higher generation probabilities than non-shared clonotypes. When a handful of donors were compared, the shared fraction of clonotypes was about 5% for naive CD4, approximately 3.3% for naive CD8, 2.3% for memory CD4, and 0.4% for memory CD8. Even with the large sequencing depth, rarefaction of the sorted-subset datasets indicated that sequencing was incomplete. Because the study included a small number of donors, the genetic and exposure-history diversity represented was limited. Based on pairwise subsampling, the degree of clonotype sharing among donors was expected to be affected by sequencing depth. Sampling was restricted to blood, and TCR repertoires in tissue are likely to differ from TCR repertoires in blood.

Donors were healthy HIV-negative adults with no recently reported acute infections or vaccinations. Only Caucasian adults living in Nashville, Tennessee, USA were represented among the donors. Magnetic negative selection was used to enrich CD4+ T cells, after which naive cells were positively selected on CD45RA and the negative fraction became the memory subset. After blood collection by leukapheresis, PBMCs were isolated using Ficoll-Histopaque density gradient centrifugation and then cryopreserved in the vapor phase of liquid nitrogen. Analytical flow cytometry was used to check the purity and quantity of each magnetically sorted T cell population. From each sorted fraction, genomic DNA was isolated and quantified by UV absorbance on a Nanodrop 2000c. Sequences KGHSH (CDR1) and LQKENI (CDR2) are obtained from the germline V gene. The CDR3 holds 13 amino acids from the cysteine to the phenylalanine. The entry retains the CDR3 DNA only, 39 bases that are in frame from base 1. V sheds 5 bases and J sheds 5 bases, leaving 13 bases between their ends.

TCR CDR3 regions were amplified from genomic DNA by multiplex PCR using the deep immunoSEQ assay. Extracted genomic DNA from each cell subset was distributed evenly across all wells of several immunoSEQ 96-well plates, and each plate was treated as a replicate. For sorted subsets, roughly 190 ng of genomic DNA, equivalent to 30,000 or so T cell genomes, went into each replicate PCR. Purified libraries were quantified with a Qubit 3.0 fluorometer, sized on a Bioanalyzer 2100, and re-quantified with the KAPA Library Quantification kit. Every immunoSEQ 96-well plate was sequenced on a dedicated single-read 150-cycle Illumina NextSeq 550 flow cell. Turning to the authors' computational methods: The immunoSEQ output contained only junctional sequences without quality scores, so filtering could not match that applied to full-length reads. To assign V/J genes and CDR3, sequences were annotated against IMGT germline references using PyIR, a Python wrapper for IgBLAST v1.9. Reads were filtered out if the reads had weak V/J assignments (E-value above 1e-6), no CDR3, stop codons, out-of-frame junctions, or ambiguous translated residues. V3J clonotypes were defined as sequences sharing an identical inferred V gene, J gene, and CDR3 amino acid sequence. To compute the percentage overlap between repertoires, the number of shared unique clonotypes was divided by the size of the smaller repertoire. Three approaches were used to assess repertoire richness: RTK rarefaction, the Chao1 estimator, and Recon v2.1 estimates of unobserved clonotypes. Generation probabilities for all TCRbeta clonotypes obtained by the gDNA method from a few donors were computed using OLGA. Drawn from immuneACCESS, this table holds only the in-frame rearrangements with V and J called that TCRdb kept. Clones are partly lost; checked studies trace under half to an unresolved V gene and leave the rest unexplained. D and trimming were read from the DNA, whereas the V and J calls and clone size are those reported in that table. Here the sample has around 600,000 clones; more than 95% occur a single time. Clones ranked in the top ten supply around 0.06% of the sample.

The sequencing sample was made of naive CD4+ T cells sorted from blood. The cell subset or site label on this specimen signifies: CD45RA+ positively selected. The origin of this receptor is a woman in her twenties or thirties in good health. The rearranged segments are TRBV18 and TRBJ2-7, with an unclear D gene assignment. The nucleotides read TGTGCCAGCTCAACGGGTCTGTTCCACGAGCAGTACTTC. The encoded protein is CASSTGLFHEQYF.